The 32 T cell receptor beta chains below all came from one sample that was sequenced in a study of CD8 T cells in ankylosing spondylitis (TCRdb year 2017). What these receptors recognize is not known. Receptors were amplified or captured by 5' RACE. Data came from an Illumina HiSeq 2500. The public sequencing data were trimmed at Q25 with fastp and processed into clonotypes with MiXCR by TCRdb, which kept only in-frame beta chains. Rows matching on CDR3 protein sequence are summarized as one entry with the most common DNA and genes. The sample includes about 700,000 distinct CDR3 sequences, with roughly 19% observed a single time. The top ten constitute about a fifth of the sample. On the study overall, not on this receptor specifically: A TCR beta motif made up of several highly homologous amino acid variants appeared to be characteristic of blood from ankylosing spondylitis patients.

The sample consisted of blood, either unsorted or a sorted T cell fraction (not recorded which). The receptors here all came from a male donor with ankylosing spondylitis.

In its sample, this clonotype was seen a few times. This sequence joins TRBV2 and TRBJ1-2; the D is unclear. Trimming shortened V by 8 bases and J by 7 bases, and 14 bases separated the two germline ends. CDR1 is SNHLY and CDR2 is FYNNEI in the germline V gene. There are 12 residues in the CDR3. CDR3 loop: CASSQHRGGYTF. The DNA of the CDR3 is TGTGCCAGCTCGCAGCATCGGGGTGGCTACACCTTC.

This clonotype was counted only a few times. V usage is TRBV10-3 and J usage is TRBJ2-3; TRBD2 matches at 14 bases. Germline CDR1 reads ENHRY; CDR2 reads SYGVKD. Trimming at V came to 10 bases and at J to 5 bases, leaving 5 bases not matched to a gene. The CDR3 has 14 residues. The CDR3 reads CATNGLAGGDTQYF. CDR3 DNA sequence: TGTGCCACCAACGGACTAGCGGGGGGAGATACGCAGTATTTT.

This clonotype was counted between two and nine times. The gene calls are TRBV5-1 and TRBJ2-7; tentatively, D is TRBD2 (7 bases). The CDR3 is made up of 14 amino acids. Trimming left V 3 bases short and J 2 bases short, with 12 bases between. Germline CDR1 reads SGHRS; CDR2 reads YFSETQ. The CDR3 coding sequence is TGCGCCAGCAGCTGGGGGCGGGGGCCCTACGAGCAGTACTTC. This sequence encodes CASSWGRGPYEQYF.

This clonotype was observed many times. The DNA of the CDR3 is TGCGCCAGCAGTTCGGCGGCCGTGACCTACGAGCAGTACTTC. This codes for CASSSAAVTYEQYF. This sequence joins TRBV5-1 and TRBJ2-7; D gene ambiguous. The V and J ends lost 5 bases and 2 bases respectively, with 14 bases between them. Germline V CDR1 and CDR2: SGHRS, YFSETQ. The CDR3 length is 14 residues.

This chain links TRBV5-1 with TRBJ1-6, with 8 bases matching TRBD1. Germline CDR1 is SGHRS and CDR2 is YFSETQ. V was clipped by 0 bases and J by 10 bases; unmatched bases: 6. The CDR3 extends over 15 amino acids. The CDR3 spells CASSLAAAGGSPLHF. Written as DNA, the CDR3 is TGCGCCAGCAGCTTGGCCGCGGCAGGGGGCTCACCCCTCCACTTT.

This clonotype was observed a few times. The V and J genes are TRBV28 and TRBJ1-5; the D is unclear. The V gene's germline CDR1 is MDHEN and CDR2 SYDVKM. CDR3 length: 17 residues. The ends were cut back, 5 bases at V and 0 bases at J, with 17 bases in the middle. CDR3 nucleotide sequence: TGTGCCAGCAGTACCGACCGGGAGCCGTATAGCAATCAGCCCCAGCATTTT. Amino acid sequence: CASSTDREPYSNQPQHF.

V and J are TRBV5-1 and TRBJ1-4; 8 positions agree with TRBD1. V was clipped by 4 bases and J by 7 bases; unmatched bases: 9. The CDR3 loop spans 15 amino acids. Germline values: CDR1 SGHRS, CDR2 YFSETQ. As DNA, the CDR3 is TGCGCCAGCAGCCTCCGGACAGGGAGGGTTGAAAAACTGTTTTTT. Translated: CASSLRTGRVEKLFF.

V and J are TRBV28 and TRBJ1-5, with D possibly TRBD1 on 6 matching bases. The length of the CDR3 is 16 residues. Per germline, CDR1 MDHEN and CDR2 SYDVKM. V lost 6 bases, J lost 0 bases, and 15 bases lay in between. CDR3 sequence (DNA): TGTGCCAGCAGGAACGACAGGCTATATAGCAATCAGCCCCAGCATTTT. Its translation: CASRNDRLYSNQPQHF.

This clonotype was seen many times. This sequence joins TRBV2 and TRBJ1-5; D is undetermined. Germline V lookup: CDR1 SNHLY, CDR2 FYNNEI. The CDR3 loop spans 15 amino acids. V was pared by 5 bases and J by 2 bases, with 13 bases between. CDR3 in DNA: TGTGCCAGCAGTCGTCTTAACACCGGCAATCAGCCCCAGCATTTT. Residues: CASSRLNTGNQPQHF.

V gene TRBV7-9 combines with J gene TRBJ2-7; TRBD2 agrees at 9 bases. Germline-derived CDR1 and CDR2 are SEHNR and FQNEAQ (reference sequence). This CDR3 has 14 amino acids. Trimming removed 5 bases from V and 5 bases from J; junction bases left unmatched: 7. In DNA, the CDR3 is TGTGCCAGCAGCCTCAGCGGGGGGCTGGACGAGCAGTACTTC. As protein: CASSLSGGLDEQYF. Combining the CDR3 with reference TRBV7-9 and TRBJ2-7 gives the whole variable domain DTGVSQNPRHKITKRGQNVTFRCDPISEHNRLYWYRQTLGQGPEFLTYFQNEAQLEKSRLLSDRFSAERPKGSFSTLEIQRTEQGDSAMYLCASSLSGGLDEQYFGPGTRLTVT.

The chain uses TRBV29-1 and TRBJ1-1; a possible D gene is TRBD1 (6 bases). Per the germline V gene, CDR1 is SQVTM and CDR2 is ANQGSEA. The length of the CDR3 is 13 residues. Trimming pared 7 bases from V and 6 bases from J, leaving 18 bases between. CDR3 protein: CSAAGGGASEAFF. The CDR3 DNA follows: TGCAGCGCCGCCGGGGGGGGGGCCTCTGAAGCTTTCTTT.

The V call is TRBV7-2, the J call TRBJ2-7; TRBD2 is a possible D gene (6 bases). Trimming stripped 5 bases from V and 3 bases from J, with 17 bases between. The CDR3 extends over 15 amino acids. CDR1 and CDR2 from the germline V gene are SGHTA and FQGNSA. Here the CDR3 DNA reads TGTGCCAGCAGCCAAGACGGGGGAGGTCGCTACGAGCAGTACTTC. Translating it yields CASSQDGGGRYEQYF.

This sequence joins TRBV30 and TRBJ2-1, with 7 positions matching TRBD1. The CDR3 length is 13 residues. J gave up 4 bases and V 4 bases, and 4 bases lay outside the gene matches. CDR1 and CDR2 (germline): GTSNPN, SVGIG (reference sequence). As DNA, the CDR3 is TGTGCCTGGACCCGGGACAGTTACAATGAGCAGTTCTTC. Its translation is CAWTRDSYNEQFF.

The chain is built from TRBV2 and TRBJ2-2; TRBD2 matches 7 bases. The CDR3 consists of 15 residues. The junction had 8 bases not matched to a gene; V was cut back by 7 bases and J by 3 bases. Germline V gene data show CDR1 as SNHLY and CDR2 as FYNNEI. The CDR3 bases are TGTGCCAGCACCGATCCTAGCGGTTACACCGGGGAGCTGTTTTTT. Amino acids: CASTDPSGYTGELFF.

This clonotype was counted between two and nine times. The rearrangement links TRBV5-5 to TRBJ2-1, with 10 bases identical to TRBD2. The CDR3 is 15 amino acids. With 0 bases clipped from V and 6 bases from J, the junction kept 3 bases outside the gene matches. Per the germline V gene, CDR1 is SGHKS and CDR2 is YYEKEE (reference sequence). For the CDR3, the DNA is TGTGCCAGCAGCTTGGCTAGCGGGAGTTTCAATGAGCAGTTCTTC. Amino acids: CASSLASGSFNEQFF.

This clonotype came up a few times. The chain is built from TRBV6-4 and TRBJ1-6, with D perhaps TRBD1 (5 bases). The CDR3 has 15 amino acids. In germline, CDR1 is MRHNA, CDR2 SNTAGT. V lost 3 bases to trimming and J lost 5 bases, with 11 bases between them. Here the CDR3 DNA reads TGTGCCAGCAGTGAGGGAATAGGGGATAATTCACCCCTCCACTTT. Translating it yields CASSEGIGDNSPLHF.

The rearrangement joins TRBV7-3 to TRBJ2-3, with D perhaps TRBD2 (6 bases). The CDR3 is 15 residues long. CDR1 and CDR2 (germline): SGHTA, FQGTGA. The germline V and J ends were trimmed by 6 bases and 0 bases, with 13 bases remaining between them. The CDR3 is CASSPQRASTDTQYF. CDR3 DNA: TGTGCCAGCAGTCCTCAGCGGGCCAGCACAGATACGCAGTATTTT.

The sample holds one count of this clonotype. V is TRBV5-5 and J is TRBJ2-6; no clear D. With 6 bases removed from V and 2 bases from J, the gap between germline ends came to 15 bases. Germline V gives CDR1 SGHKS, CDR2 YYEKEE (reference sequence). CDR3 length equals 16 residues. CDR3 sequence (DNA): TGTGCCAGCACCCCACTCAACAGAGCTGGGGCCAACGTCCTGACTTTC. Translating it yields CASTPLNRAGANVLTF.

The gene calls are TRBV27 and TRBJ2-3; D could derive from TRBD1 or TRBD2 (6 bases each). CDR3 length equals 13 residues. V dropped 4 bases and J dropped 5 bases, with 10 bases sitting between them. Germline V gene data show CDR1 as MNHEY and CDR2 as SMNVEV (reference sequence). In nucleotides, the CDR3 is TGTGCCAGCAGTTATAGGGGGGTAGATACGCAGTATTTT. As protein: CASSYRGVDTQYF.

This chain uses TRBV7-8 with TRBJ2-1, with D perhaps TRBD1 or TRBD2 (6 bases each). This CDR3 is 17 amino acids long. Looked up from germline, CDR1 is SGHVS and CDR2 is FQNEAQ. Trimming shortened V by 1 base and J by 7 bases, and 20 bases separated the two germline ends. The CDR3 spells CASSLVWGATVGNEQFF. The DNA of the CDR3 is TGTGCCAGCAGCTTAGTGTGGGGGGCCACGGTCGGGAATGAGCAGTTCTTC. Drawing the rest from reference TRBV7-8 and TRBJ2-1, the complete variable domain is GAGVSQSPRYKVAKRGQDVALRCDPISGHVSLFWYQQALGQGPEFLTYFQNEAQLDKSGLPSDRFFAERPEGSVSTLKIQRTQQEDSAVYLCASSLVWGATVGNEQFFGPGTRLTVL.

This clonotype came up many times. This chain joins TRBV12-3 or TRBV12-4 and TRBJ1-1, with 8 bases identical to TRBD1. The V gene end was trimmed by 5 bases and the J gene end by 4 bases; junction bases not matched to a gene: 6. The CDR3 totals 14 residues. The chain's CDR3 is CASSPGQGITEAFF. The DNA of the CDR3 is TGTGCCAGCAGTCCCGGACAGGGAATCACTGAAGCTTTCTTT.

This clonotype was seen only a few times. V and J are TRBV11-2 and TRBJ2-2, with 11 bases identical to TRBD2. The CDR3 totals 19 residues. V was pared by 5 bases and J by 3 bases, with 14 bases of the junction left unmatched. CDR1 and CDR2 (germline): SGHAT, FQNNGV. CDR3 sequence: CASSPILAGATGDTGELFF. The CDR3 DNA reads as TGTGCCAGCAGCCCAATACTAGCGGGAGCCACAGGGGACACCGGGGAGCTGTTTTTT.

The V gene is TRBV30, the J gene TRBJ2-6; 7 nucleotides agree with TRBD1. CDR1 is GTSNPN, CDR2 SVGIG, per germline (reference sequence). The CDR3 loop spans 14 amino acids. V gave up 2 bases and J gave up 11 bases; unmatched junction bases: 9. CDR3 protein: CAWSPGTGVDVLTF. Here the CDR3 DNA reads TGTGCCTGGAGTCCCGGTACAGGGGTGGACGTCCTGACTTTC.

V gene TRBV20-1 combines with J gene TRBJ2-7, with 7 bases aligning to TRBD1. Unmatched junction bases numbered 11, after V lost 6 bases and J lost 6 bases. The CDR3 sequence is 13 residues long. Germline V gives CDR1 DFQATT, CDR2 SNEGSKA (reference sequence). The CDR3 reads CSAATTGKGEQYF. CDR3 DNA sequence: TGCAGTGCCGCTACGACAGGGAAGGGCGAGCAGTACTTC.

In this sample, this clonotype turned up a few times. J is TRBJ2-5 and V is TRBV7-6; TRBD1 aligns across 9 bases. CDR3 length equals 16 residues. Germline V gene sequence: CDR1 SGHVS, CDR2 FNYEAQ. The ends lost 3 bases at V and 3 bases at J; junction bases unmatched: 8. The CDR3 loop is CASSLTPGQGEETQYF. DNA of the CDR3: TGTGCCAGCAGCTTGACTCCGGGACAGGGAGAAGAGACCCAGTACTTC.

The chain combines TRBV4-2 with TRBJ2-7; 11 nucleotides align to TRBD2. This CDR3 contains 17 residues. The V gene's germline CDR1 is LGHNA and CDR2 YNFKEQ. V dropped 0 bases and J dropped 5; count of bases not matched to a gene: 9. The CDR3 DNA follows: TGTGCCAGCAGCCAAGACCGAACTAGCGGGAGCACTAACGAGCAGTACTTC. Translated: CASSQDRTSGSTNEQYF.

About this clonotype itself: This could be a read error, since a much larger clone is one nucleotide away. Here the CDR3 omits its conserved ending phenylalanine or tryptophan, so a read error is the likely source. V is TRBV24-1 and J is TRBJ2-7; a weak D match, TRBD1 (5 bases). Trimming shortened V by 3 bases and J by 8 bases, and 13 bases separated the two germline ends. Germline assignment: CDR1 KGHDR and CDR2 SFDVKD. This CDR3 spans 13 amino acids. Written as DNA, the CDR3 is TGTGCCACCAGTGATGCCGGTAGGGGCCAGCAGTACTCC. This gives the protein CATSDAGRGQQYS.

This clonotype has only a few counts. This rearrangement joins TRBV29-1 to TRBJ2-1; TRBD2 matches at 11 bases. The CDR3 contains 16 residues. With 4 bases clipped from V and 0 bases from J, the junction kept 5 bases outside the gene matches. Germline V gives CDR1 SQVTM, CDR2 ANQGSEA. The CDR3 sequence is CSVGRTSGSSYNEQFF. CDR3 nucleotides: TGCAGCGTTGGGAGAACTAGCGGGAGCTCCTACAATGAGCAGTTCTTC.

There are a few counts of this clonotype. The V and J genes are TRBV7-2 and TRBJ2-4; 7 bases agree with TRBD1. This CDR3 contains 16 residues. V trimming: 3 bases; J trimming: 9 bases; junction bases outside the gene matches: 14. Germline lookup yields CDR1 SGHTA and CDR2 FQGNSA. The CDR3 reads CASSFAGTETRGIQYF. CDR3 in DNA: TGTGCCAGCAGCTTCGCCGGGACAGAAACAAGGGGCATTCAGTACTTC.

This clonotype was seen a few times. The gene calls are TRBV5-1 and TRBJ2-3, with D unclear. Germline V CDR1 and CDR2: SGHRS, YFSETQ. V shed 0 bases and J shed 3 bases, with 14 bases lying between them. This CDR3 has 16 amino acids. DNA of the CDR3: TGCGCCAGCAGCTTGGCGGGCAGTGTGGCAACAGATACGCAGTATTTT. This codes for CASSLAGSVATDTQYF.

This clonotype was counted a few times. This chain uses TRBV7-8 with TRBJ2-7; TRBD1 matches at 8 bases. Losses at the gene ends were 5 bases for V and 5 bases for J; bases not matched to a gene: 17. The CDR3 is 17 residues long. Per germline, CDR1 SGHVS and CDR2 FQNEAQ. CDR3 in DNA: TGTGCCAGCAGCGCCGGACAGGGAGCAAGTGTGGTCCACGAGCAGTACTTC. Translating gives CASSAGQGASVVHEQYF. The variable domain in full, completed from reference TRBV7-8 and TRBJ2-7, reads GAGVSQSPRYKVAKRGQDVALRCDPISGHVSLFWYQQALGQGPEFLTYFQNEAQLDKSGLPSDRFFAERPEGSVSTLKIQRTQQEDSAVYLCASSAGQGASVVHEQYFGPGTRLTVT.

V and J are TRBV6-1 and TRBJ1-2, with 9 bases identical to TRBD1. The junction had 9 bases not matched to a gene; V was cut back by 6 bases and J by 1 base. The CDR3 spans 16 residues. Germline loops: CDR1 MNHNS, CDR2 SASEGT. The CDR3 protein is CASSRDREFSNYGYTF. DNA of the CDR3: TGTGCCAGCAGCCGGGACAGGGAGTTTAGTAACTATGGCTACACCTTC.